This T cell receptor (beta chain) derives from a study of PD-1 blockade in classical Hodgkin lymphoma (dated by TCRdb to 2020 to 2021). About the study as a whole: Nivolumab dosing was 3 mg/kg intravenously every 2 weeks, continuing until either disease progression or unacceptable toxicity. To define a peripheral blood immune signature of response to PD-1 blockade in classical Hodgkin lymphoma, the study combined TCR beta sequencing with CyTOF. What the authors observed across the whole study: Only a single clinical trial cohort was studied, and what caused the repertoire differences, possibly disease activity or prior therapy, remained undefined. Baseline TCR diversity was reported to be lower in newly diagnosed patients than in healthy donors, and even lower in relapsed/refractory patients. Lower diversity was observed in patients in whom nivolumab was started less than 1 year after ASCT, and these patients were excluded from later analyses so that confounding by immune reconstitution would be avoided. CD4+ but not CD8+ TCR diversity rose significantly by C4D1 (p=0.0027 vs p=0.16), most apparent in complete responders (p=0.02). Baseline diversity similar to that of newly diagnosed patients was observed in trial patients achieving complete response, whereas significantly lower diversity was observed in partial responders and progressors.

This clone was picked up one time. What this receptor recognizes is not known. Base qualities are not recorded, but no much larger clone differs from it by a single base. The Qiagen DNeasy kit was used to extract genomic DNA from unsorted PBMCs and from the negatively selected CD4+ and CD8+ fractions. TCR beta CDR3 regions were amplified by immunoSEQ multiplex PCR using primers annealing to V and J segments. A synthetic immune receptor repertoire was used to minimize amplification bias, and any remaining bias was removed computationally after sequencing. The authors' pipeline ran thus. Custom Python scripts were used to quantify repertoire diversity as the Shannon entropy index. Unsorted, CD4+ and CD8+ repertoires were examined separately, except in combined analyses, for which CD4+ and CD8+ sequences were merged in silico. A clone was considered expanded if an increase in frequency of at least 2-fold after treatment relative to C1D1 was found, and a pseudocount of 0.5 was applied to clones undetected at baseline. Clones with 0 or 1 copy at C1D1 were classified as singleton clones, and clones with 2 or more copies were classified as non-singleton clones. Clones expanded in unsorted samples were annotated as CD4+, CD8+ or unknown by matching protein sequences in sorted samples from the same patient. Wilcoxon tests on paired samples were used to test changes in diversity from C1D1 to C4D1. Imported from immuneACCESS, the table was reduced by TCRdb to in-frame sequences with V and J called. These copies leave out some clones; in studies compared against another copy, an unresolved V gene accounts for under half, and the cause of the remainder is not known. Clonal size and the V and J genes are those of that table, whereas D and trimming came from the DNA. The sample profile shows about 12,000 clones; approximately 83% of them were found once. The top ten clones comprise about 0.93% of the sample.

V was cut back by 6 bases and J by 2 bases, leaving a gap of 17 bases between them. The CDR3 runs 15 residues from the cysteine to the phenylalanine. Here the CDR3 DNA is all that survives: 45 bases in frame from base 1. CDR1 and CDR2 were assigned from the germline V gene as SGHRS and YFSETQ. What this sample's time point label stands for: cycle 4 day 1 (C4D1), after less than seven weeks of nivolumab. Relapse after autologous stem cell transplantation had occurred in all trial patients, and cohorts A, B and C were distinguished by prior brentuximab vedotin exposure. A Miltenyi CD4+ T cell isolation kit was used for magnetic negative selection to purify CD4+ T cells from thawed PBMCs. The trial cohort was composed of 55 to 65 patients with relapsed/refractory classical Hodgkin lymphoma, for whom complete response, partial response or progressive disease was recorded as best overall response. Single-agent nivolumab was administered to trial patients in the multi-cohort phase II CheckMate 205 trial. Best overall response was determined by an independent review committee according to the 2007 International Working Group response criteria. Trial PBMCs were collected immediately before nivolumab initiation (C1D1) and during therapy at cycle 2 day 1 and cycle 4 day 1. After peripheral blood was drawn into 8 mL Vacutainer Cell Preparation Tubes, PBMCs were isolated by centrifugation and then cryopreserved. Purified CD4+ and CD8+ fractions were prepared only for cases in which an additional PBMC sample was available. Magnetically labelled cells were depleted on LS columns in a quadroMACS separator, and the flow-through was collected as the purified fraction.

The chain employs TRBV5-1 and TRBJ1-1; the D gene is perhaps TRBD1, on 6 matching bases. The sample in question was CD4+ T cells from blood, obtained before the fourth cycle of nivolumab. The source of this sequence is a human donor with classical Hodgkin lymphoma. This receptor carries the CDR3 CASTHVQGPNTEAFF. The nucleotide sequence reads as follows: TGCGCCAGCACGCACGTGCAGGGGCCTAACACTGAAGCTTTCTTT.